The next 6 T cell receptor beta chains were all read from a single sample in a study of shared clonotypes between healthy human individuals. Sequencing was performed with immunoSEQ multiplex PCR; in TCRdb, only in-frame clones are kept and a portion is missing. The data show roughly 2.2 million clones, around 92% seen once. The specimen sequenced was naive CD4+ T cells from PBMCs. Specified subset: CD45RA+ positively selected. Receptors originate from a man aged 18-30 years in good health. Some clones in this sample may be carry-over from other donors' samples.

This chain links TRBV6-5 with TRBJ2-5; TRBD2 matches at 8 bases. Looked up from germline, CDR1 is MNHEY and CDR2 is SVGAGI. J lost 3 bases, V lost 5 bases, and 5 bases had no gene match. The CDR3 sequence is 14 residues long. CDR3 bases: TGTGCCAGCAGTCGACTAGCGAAGAAAGAGACCCAGTACTTC. Protein sequence: CASSRLAKKETQYF.

This clone occurred once. This sequence joins TRBV7-8 and TRBJ2-5; 8 nucleotides line up with TRBD2. The V segment lost 5 bases and the J segment 5 bases; nucleotides outside the gene matches: 16. From germline, CDR1 is SGHVS and CDR2 FQNEAQ. The CDR3 has 17 residues. In DNA form, the CDR3 reads TGTGCCAGCAGCCAAAAACGGGAACGGACTAGCAGGGAGACCCAGTACTTC. This gives the protein CASSQKRERTSRETQYF.

This chain joins TRBV10-3 and TRBJ2-5; 7 bases are a match to TRBD1. The J call may be wrong; the DNA end is better matched by TRBJ2-7. Germline CDR1 ENHRY, CDR2 SYGVKD. The CDR3 is made up of 12 amino acids. The CDR3 loop reads CAIRDSGDEQYF. CDR3 DNA: TGTGCCATTAGGGACAGCGGAGACGAGCAGTACTTC.

As regards this clone: Other DNA sequences of this sample code for an identical CDR3. The chain employs TRBV7-2 and TRBJ2-2, with 8 bases aligning to TRBD2. The CDR3 is made up of 16 amino acids. Germline lookup yields CDR1 SGHTA and CDR2 FQGNSA. The ends lost 2 bases at V and 0 bases at J; junction bases unmatched: 2. CDR3 nucleotide sequence: TGTGCCAGCAGCTTAACTAGCGGTGCGAACACCGGGGAGCTGTTTTTT. Its translation is CASSLTSGANTGELFF.

The V call is TRBV28, the J call TRBJ1-2; D not resolved. Germline loops: CDR1 MDHEN, CDR2 SYDVKM. Trimming pared 6 bases from V and 1 base from J, leaving 12 bases between. CDR3 length: 14 amino acids. CDR3 DNA: TGTGCCAGCAGGTTACGACCCCTTAACTATGGCTACACCTTC. It encodes CASRLRPLNYGYTF.

The chain has TRBV6-5 and TRBJ1-2; D remains unclear. Germline V gene sequence: CDR1 MNHEY, CDR2 SVGAGI. With 7 bases removed from V and 0 bases from J, the gap between germline ends came to 15 bases. The CDR3 sequence is 15 residues long. The CDR3: CASTDGREANYGYTF. The CDR3 DNA reads TGTGCCAGCACCGACGGACGGGAAGCTAACTATGGCTACACCTTC.